This T cell receptor beta chain came from a study of blood T cell repertoires in COVID-19. Overall study: Samples representing acute and convalescent COVID-19 were sourced from the United States, Italy and Spain.

Profiling relied on immunoSEQ multiplex PCR, and the TCRdb table lists in-frame clones only, not all of them. The table includes about 190,000 clones, 90% detected once. Germline CDR1 and CDR2: SGHNT and YYREEE (reference sequence). J lost 2 bases, V lost 5 bases, and 9 bases had no gene match. The CDR3 is 16 amino acids. The rearrangement links TRBV5-4 to TRBJ2-2; 7 nucleotides match TRBD2. The TCR sequence derives from a man aged 50 to 59 with acute or convalescent COVID-19. Sequencing was carried out using peripheral blood. In DNA form, the CDR3 reads TGTGCCAGCAGGGATACCGGGACTATCAACACCGGGGAGCTGTTTTTT. It specifies CASRDTGTINTGELFF.